Presented here are 6 T cell receptor beta chains from one specimen sequenced in a study of beta chain features in type 1 diabetes. Reverse transcribing all isolated RNA meant expressed TCRB transcripts were sequenced. Sequencing was performed with immunoSEQ multiplex PCR; in TCRdb, only in-frame clones are kept and a portion is missing. The sample contains 330,000 or so clones, 12% to 15% of which appear only once. Sequenced sample: central memory CD4+ T cells from blood. The receptors shown here come from a man younger than 45 in good health.

The genes are TRBV4-3 and TRBJ2-1; TRBD2 might be the D (6 bases). Trimming removed 3 bases from V and 7 bases from J, with 22 bases in between. The germline CDR1 and CDR2 sequences are LGHNA and YSLEER. The CDR3 has 17 residues. The CDR3 sequence is CASSHLLTGVAMNEQFF. DNA for the CDR3: TGCGCCAGCAGCCACCTCCTTACGGGAGTTGCAATGAATGAGCAGTTCTTC.

Regarding this clone: This clone may be a read error of a much larger clone one base away. The genes are TRBV7-6 and TRBJ2-3; D call uncertain. Germline V lookup: CDR1 SGHVS, CDR2 FNYEAQ. V lost 2 bases to trimming and J lost 1 base, with 4 bases between them. The CDR3 is made up of 13 amino acids. The CDR3 nucleotides read TGTGCCAGCAGCTTAATTGGCACAGATACGCAGTATTTT. This sequence encodes CASSLIGTDTQYF.

The chain has TRBV12-5 and TRBJ1-2; D ambiguous. Trimming took 4 bases from V and 2 from J, leaving 2 bases between them. Germline assignment: CDR1 LGHNT and CDR2 FRNRAP. CDR3 length: 11 residues. The CDR3 region has the DNA TGTGCTAGTGGTTCAAACTATGGCTACACCTTC. Translation: CASGSNYGYTF.

This clone was counted between two and nine times. The gene calls are TRBV4-3 and TRBJ2-5; 9 nucleotides line up with TRBD2. The J segment lost 3 bases and the V segment lost 0 bases, leaving 8 bases of the junction unmatched. The CDR3 consists of 17 residues. The germline CDR1 and CDR2 sequences are LGHNA and YSLEER. The CDR3 protein is CASSQDNRLAGKETQYF. The CDR3 DNA follows: TGCGCCAGCAGCCAAGATAATAGGCTAGCGGGGAAAGAGACCCAGTACTTC.

The V call is TRBV15, the J call TRBJ2-7, with no clear D. CDR3 length: 14 residues. CDR1 LNHNV and CDR2 YYDKDF come from the germline V gene (reference sequence). V was cut by 1 base and J by 5 bases, with 12 bases left in between. The CDR3 DNA reads TGTGCCACCAGCAGAGGTAGGGTTTTGGACGAGCAGTACTTC. Amino acids: CATSRGRVLDEQYF.

V and J are TRBV6-5 and TRBJ1-5; TRBD1 might be the D (5 bases). CDR3 length: 16 residues. V was clipped by 4 bases and J by 6 bases, with 19 bases between them. Germline V gives CDR1 MNHEY, CDR2 SVGAGI. Here the CDR3 DNA reads TGTGCCAGCAGTTTATGGTCCTGGAGGGGCGGTCAGCCCCAGCATTTT. It translates to CASSLWSWRGGQPQHF.